The clone carrying this T cell receptor beta chain was seen a few times. Germline CDR1 is MNHNS and CDR2 is SASEGT. Trimming removed 6 bases from V and 3 bases from J; junction bases left unmatched: 4. The CDR3 has 15 amino acids. Produced via immunoSEQ multiplex PCR; TCRdb's table is partial and in-frame only. The profile shows some 90,000 clones, approximately 80% of them singletons. This record comes from a study of glioma-infiltrating T cells after dendritic cell vaccination. Time point denoted: after dendritic cell vaccination, including at tumor progression/relapse. PBMC were collected before vaccination, two weeks after the third vaccination, and at progression.

This TCR derives from a human donor with glioblastoma. The genes are TRBV6-1 and TRBJ2-3; 12 positions match TRBD2. This sample comprised blood, obtained after dendritic cell vaccination. CDR3 sequence (DNA): TGTGCCAGCAGAGAGACTAGCGGGAGTACAGATACGCAGTATTTT. Its translation: CASRETSGSTDTQYF.